This is a list of T cell receptor beta chains from one sample in a study of blood T cells in healthy people across ages. TCRdb fed the 5' RACE reads into MiXCR, producing one record per CDR3 protein. The sample consists of 1.5 million to 2 million distinct CDR3 sequences, roughly 28% of them appearing once. Specimen: blood. The receptors originated from a woman aged 25 to 39 in good health. Each CDR3 is given without its conserved first and last residue. Rows give clone size only sometimes, using once, few, many, or a class for an expanded clone.

J,length,size,V,CDR3
TRBJ1-6,12,few,TRBV20-1,SAATGGGNSPLH
TRBJ1-2,13,.,TRBV7-2,ASSPSPTVNYGYT
TRBJ1-2,14,.,TRBV4-1,ASSQGAQGDIYGYT
TRBJ1-4,13,.,TRBV5-1,ASSLAAAKDEKLF
TRBJ2-1,11,.,TRBV7-8,ASSRGDGTGQF
TRBJ2-1,9,few,TRBV5-1,ASRTEAEQF
TRBJ2-7,12,.,TRBV20-1,SASRAGLPNEQY
TRBJ2-3,14,.,TRBV2,ASSEGLAVRRQAQY
TRBJ2-4,13,few,TRBV18,ASSLLDRVGNIQY
TRBJ2-5,13,.,TRBV24-1,ATSDPRDAQETQY
TRBJ2-7,13,few,TRBV20-1,SASRGLRSYNEQY
TRBJ1-4,15,few,TRBV7-9,ASSSRRSGEANEKLF
TRBJ2-1,11,.,TRBV20-1,SALRTGLSLQF
TRBJ2-1,12,.,TRBV11-2,ASRAGGSHNEQF
TRBJ2-7,12,.,TRBV3-1,ASSYGQGSYDQY
TRBJ1-2,12,many,TRBV12-3/TRBV12-4,ASSFGQGPYGYT
TRBJ2-4,11,many,TRBV20-1,SARNLEKNIQY
TRBJ2-3,9,.,TRBV29-1,SVVAPDTQY
TRBJ1-2,11,.,TRBV6-5,ASRPDKAYGYT
TRBJ2-4,17,few,TRBV25-1,ASSELRQGAKSAKNIQY
TRBJ2-1,12,.,TRBV15,ATQRDGYFNEQF
TRBJ2-7,13,few,TRBV6-6,ASSRRDSSSYEQY
TRBJ2-1,13,once,TRBV20-1,SAPDASGKNNEQF
TRBJ2-1,12,.,TRBV20-1,RPKGVAGGPFEF
TRBJ1-1,13,.,TRBV9,ASSALQGAPDEAF
TRBJ1-1,12,.,TRBV7-8,ASSLRARAPEAF
TRBJ1-5,13,.,TRBV7-2,ASSFNRADNQPQH
TRBJ2-3,12,.,TRBV2,ASSDPDRGDTQY
TRBJ2-6,14,.,TRBV11-2,ASSPWGGARANVLT
TRBJ1-1,13,.,TRBV10-3,AIRAIQALNTEAF
TRBJ2-3,13,many,TRBV20-1,SARDIMGGADTQY
TRBJ1-1,10,few,TRBV5-5,ASSFGRPEAF
TRBJ2-1,15,once,TRBV27,ASTLKMGQSSYNEQF